What follows is one T cell receptor (beta chain) and its context. This entry comes from a study of blood T cell repertoires in COVID-19. For the study at large: Material from acute and convalescent COVID-19 was sourced from the United States, Italy and Spain. The cDNA or gDNA used as material had been derived from T cells, B-cell-depleted T cells, or PBMCs.

The authors' processing: It was from reference gene primer amplification that nucleated cell counts were estimated. Assay: immunoSEQ multiplex PCR; the TCRdb copy retains only in-frame clones and omits some. The V and J calls and clone size are taken from that table; D and trimming were inferred from the DNA. The sample contains around 280,000 clones, approximately 86% of which appear only once. This clonotype originated in a woman aged 25 to 39 who had recovered from COVID-19. The sequencing sample was made of peripheral blood.

The CDR3 DNA is TGTGCCAGCAGTTTTAGTTACTCCTACGAGCAGTACTTC. Translating it yields CASSFSYSYEQYF. V gene TRBV27 combines with J gene TRBJ2-7; D is ambiguous. V lost 3 bases to trimming and J lost 0 bases, with 6 bases between them. Germline-derived CDR1 and CDR2 are MNHEY and SMNVEV (reference sequence). The CDR3 contains 13 residues.